The sequence of this TCR beta chain was determined in a study of cytomegalovirus exposure and HLA in healthy donors. Study-level information: Earlier work reported 100 million or so unique TCR beta sequences from 180 million or so T cells. Study-wide points: TCR beta V segments were, for the most part, productive about 87% or about 30% of the time in an earlier analysis. Accurate HLA-A and HLA-B prediction from TCR beta sequences was reported for most subjects.

CDR1 and CDR2 (germline): LNHDA, SQIVND (reference sequence). The CDR3 is 13 amino acids. V was cut by 6 bases and J by 0 bases, with 9 bases left in between. Primers for the PCR totalled 60 Vbeta and 13 Jbeta. Authors' processing steps: In a later analysis, around 10 million of 65 million to 80 million unique beta chains occurred in at least two donors. Using immunoSEQ multiplex PCR, the repertoire was profiled, and TCRdb retains in-frame clones only, with some absent. That table gives V, J and clone size, and the DNA gave D and trimming. In the table there are 150,000 or so clones, 86% of which are singletons. To note about this clone: Its specificity is not known.

The chain employs TRBV19 and TRBJ2-7; D perhaps matches TRBD2 (6 bases). Sequenced material: PBMCs. This clonotype was sampled from a woman between 18 and 29 years old in good health and CMV-seronegative. The DNA of the CDR3 is TGTGCCAGTAGCTGGACTATCTCCTACGAGCAGTACTTC. Translation: CASSWTISYEQYF.